The rows below give T cell receptor beta chains drawn from one sample of a study of CD8 T cells in ankylosing spondylitis. TCRdb used MiXCR to reprocess the 5' RACE reads, holding one entry per CDR3 protein. There are 240,000 or so distinct CDR3 sequences in the sample; approximately 11% occur only once, and roughly 6.8% lies in the top ten. Sequenced sample: blood, either unsorted or a sorted T cell fraction (not recorded which). The receptors come from a male donor with ankylosing spondylitis or in good health (not recorded which). Both conserved end residues are part of each CDR3.

CDR3 protein | V gene
CASSRGIRGSYEQYF | TRBV27
CATSSAYTDTQYF | TRBV15
CASSVATGRGTGELFF | TRBV9
CASSPKPTSGIRDTQYF | TRBV7-2
CASSELGPVSGAFF | TRBV6-1
CASSLVGLAGGQETQYF | TRBV5-1
CASRQGPRETQYF | TRBV5-1
CASRERQGQETQYF | TRBV6-2/TRBV6-3
CASSHTGTRNYGYTF | TRBV16
CSALAGSSYEQYF | TRBV29-1
CASIDWGAEAFF | TRBV6-5
CASSGPRQETQYF | TRBV25-1
CASSLGSVPLNTGELFF | TRBV5-1
CASSLRGLAYEQYF | TRBV12-3/TRBV12-4
CASSLAVRGSGGYNEQFF | TRBV5-1
CASSLGVGGSYEQYF | TRBV12-3/TRBV12-4
CASSYRGRINEQFF | TRBV6-5
CASARGGASYEQYF | TRBV10-2
CASSVSGTSGYNEQFF | TRBV25-1
CASRTRPHGRGAIGELFF | TRBV6-1
CASSSGTATTNEKLFF | TRBV6-5
CSVAPAGINQPQHF | TRBV29-1
CASSLGLAITDTQYF | TRBV5-5
CASSEQAPGETQYF | TRBV2
CASSGRDKRYNEQFF | TRBV11-2
CASMVRGVLETQYF | TRBV12-3/TRBV12-4
CASSLRGTDNYEQYF | TRBV27
CASSLSLRTRTDF | TRBV7-9
CSTGRVGTEAFF | TRBV29-1
CATSRPGQINQPQHF | TRBV15
CAISESRQGPAEQYF | TRBV10-3
CSAITQETQYF | TRBV20-1
CASSDGQGDTQYF | TRBV5-1
CASSPQRTGTYEQYF | TRBV7-9
CSANFLGTGRAEAFF | TRBV20-1
CASSVLDTAGELFF | TRBV9
CASSGDRDWEQETQYF | TRBV7-9